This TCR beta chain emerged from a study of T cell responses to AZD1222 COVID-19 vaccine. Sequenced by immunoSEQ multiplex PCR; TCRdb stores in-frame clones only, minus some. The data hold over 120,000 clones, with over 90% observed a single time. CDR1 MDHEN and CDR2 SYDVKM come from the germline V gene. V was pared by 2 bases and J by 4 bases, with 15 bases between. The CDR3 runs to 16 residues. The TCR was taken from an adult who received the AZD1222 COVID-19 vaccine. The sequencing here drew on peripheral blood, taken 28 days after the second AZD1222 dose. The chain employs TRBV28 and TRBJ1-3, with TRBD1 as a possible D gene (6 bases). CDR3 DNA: TGTGCCAGCAGTTTACATACAGGGACTTACGGAAACACCATATATTTT. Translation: CASSLHTGTYGNTIYF.